These T cell receptor beta chains were read from a single sample in a study of blood T cells in healthy people across ages. TCRdb fed the 5' RACE reads into MiXCR, producing one record per CDR3 protein. The sample carries over 950,000 distinct CDR3 sequences, about 51% recorded once. Input material: blood. The receptors here all came from a woman in her fifties or sixties in good health. Both conserved end residues are part of each CDR3. The order of the fields is CDR3 length, D gene, V gene, J gene, clone size, CDR3 DNA, CDR3 protein. A D gene is named only where the DNA matches it firmly. Clone sizes are given selectively: once, few, many, or a class where the clone is expanded.

len: 16; d_gene: TRBD2; v_gene: TRBV7-9; j_gene: TRBJ2-1; abundance: NA; CDR3nt: TGTGCCAGCAGCTTAGCCTCTGGCGGGAGAAACAATGAGCAGTTCTTC; CDR3aa: CASSLASGGRNNEQFF
len: 14; d_gene: TRBD2; v_gene: TRBV24-1; j_gene: TRBJ2-1; abundance: few; CDR3nt: TGTGCCACCAGTGATTTTGGGGGGGGAAATGAGCAGTTCTTC; CDR3aa: CATSDFGGGNEQFF
len: 15; d_gene: TRBD2; v_gene: TRBV7-2; j_gene: TRBJ2-3; abundance: NA; CDR3nt: TGTGCCAGCAGCAACATAGCGGGAGCGCAAGATACGCAGTATTTT; CDR3aa: CASSNIAGAQDTQYF
len: 14; d_gene: TRBD1; v_gene: TRBV25-1; j_gene: TRBJ1-4; abundance: few; CDR3nt: TGTGCCAGCAGTTCCGGGACAGGTGATGAAAAACTGTTTTTT; CDR3aa: CASSSGTGDEKLFF
len: 11; d_gene: NA; v_gene: TRBV29-1; j_gene: TRBJ2-7; abundance: many; CDR3nt: TGCAGCGTTCTACTAGCTTACGAGCAGTACTTC; CDR3aa: CSVLLAYEQYF
len: 16; d_gene: NA; v_gene: TRBV11-2; j_gene: TRBJ2-3; abundance: once; CDR3nt: TGTGCCAGCAGCTTTCAGCAACTCTCTAGCACAGATACGCAGTATTTT; CDR3aa: CASSFQQLSSTDTQYF
len: 14; d_gene: NA; v_gene: TRBV20-1; j_gene: TRBJ1-2; abundance: NA; CDR3nt: TGCAGTGCTAGTGTTTCAGCGACTAACTATGGCTACACCTTC; CDR3aa: CSASVSATNYGYTF
len: 14; d_gene: NA; v_gene: TRBV5-1; j_gene: TRBJ2-1; abundance: few; CDR3nt: TGCGCCAGCAGCTCGGCAGGGGTTCGGTATGAGCAGTTCTTC; CDR3aa: CASSSAGVRYEQFF
len: 15; d_gene: NA; v_gene: TRBV15; j_gene: TRBJ2-7; abundance: once; CDR3nt: TGTGCCACCAGCACAGAGGGACCGATTCCGTATGAGCAGTACTTC; CDR3aa: CATSTEGPIPYEQYF
len: 17; d_gene: TRBD1; v_gene: TRBV20-1; j_gene: TRBJ1-5; abundance: NA; CDR3nt: TGCAGTGCTAGGCCACCACGGACAGGAGTACACAATCAGCCCCAGCATTTT; CDR3aa: CSARPPRTGVHNQPQHF
len: 15; d_gene: TRBD2; v_gene: TRBV6-6; j_gene: TRBJ2-7; abundance: NA; CDR3nt: TGTGCCAGCAGTTACTCGTCTGCTAGCGGTTACGAGCAGTACTTC; CDR3aa: CASSYSSASGYEQYF
len: 15; d_gene: NA; v_gene: TRBV4-2; j_gene: TRBJ1-4; abundance: NA; CDR3nt: TGTGCCAGCAGCCAAGATGCGGGAGGGGGTGAAAAACTGTTTTTT; CDR3aa: CASSQDAGGGEKLFF
len: 12; d_gene: NA; v_gene: TRBV6-6; j_gene: TRBJ2-7; abundance: few; CDR3nt: TGTGCCAGCAGGTCCGGGAGCTACGAGCAGTACTTC; CDR3aa: CASRSGSYEQYF
len: 13; d_gene: NA; v_gene: TRBV20-1; j_gene: TRBJ2-5; abundance: NA; CDR3nt: TGCAGTGCAGACGGGACTGATGAAGAGACCCAGTACTTC; CDR3aa: CSADGTDEETQYF
len: 13; d_gene: NA; v_gene: TRBV20-1; j_gene: TRBJ2-1; abundance: NA; CDR3nt: TGCAGTGTCCCAATGCAACCCTACAATGAGCAGTTCTTC; CDR3aa: CSVPMQPYNEQFF
len: 13; d_gene: TRBD2; v_gene: TRBV29-1; j_gene: TRBJ2-7; abundance: once; CDR3nt: TGCAGCGTTGGAGTAGCGGGAGATTCCGAGCAGTACTTC; CDR3aa: CSVGVAGDSEQYF
len: 13; d_gene: NA; v_gene: TRBV7-6; j_gene: TRBJ2-7; abundance: many; CDR3nt: TGTGCCAGCAGCTTAGCGCGGGGTCGCGAGCAGTACTTC; CDR3aa: CASSLARGREQYF
len: 17; d_gene: NA; v_gene: TRBV7-2; j_gene: TRBJ2-4; abundance: NA; CDR3nt: TGTGCCAGCAGCTATAAAGGAAGTGGTGGGGCCAAAAACATTCAGTACTTC; CDR3aa: CASSYKGSGGAKNIQYF